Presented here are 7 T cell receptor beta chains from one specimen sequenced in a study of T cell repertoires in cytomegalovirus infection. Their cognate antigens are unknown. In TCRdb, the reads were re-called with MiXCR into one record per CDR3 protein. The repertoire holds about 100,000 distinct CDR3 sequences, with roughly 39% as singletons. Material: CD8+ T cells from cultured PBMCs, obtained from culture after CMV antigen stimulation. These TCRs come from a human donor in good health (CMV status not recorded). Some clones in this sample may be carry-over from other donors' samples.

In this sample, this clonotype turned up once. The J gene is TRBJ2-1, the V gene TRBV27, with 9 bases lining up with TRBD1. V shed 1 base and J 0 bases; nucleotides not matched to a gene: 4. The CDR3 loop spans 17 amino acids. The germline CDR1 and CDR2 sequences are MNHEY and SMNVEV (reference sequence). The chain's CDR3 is CASSLLGQGFSYNEQFF. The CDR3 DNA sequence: TGTGCCAGCAGTTTATTGGGACAGGGTTTCTCCTACAATGAGCAGTTCTTC.

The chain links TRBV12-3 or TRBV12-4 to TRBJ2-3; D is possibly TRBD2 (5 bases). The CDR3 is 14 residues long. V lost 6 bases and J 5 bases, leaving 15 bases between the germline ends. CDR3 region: CASSHPGVGDTQYF. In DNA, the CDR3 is TGTGCCAGCAGCCATCCCGGGGTGGGAGATACGCAGTATTTT.

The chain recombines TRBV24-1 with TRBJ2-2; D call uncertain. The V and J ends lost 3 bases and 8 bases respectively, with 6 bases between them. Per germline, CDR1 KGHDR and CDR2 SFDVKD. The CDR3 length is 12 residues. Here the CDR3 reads CATSDHTGELFF. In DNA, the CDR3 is TGTGCCACCAGTGATCATACAGGGGAGCTGTTTTTT.

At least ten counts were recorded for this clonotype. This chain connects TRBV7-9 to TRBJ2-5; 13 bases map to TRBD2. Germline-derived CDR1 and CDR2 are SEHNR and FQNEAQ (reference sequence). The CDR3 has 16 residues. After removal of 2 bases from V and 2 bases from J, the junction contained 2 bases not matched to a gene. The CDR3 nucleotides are TGTGCCAGCAGCTTATCGGGACTAGCGGGACAAGAGACCCAGTACTTC. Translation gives CASSLSGLAGQETQYF.

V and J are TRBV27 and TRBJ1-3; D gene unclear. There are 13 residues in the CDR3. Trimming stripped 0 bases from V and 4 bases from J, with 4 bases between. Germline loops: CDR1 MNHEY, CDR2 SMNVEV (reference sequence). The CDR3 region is CASSLSYGNTIYF. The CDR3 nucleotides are TGTGCCAGCAGTTTATCCTACGGAAACACCATATATTTT.

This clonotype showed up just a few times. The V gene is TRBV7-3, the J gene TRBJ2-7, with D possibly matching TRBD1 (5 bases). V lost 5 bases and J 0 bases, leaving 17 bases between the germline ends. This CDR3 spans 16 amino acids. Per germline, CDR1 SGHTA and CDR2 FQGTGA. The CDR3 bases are TGTGCCAGCAGCGTCGGTGGGGCAGAATACTCCTACGAGCAGTACTTC. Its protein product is CASSVGGAEYSYEQYF.

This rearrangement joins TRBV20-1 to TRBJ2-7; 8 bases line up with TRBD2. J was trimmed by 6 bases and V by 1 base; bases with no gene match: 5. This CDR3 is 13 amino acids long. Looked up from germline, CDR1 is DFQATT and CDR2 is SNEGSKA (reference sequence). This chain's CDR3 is CSARAGLVLEQYF. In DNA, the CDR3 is TGCAGTGCTAGAGCGGGACTAGTTCTCGAGCAGTACTTC.